Below, one TCR beta chain is given with its context. Its antigen is still unknown. These data are taken from a study of blood T cells in healthy people across ages. PCR was performed a second time for about 7 to 11 cycles using a sample-barcoded 5' primer and a J-beta primer mix. MiXCR was run by TCRdb on the 5' RACE reads, yielding one entry per CDR3 protein. The sample lists 800,000 to 950,000 distinct CDR3 sequences; about 29% were seen once. General study findings and limits: Possibly, changes in expanded clonotypes were confounded because donor CMV status was unknown.

V lost 0 bases to trimming and J lost 10 bases, with 21 bases between them. The germline V gene encodes CDR1 MGHRA and CDR2 YSYEKL. The CDR3 covers 17 residues. These data also featured in a second study, about T cells of mothers and their children. Per that study: Related mother-child pairs shared slightly more overlap than unrelated pairs, but the difference was non-significant.

Material: blood. The rearrangement links TRBV4-1 to TRBJ1-4; no definite D call. This receptor was taken from a woman between 40 and 50 years old in good health. DNA of the CDR3: TGCGCCAGCAGCCAAGAACCGGCGAGTGGGGTCGACGTAAAACTGTTTTTT. Translated, it gives CASSQEPASGVDVKLFF.